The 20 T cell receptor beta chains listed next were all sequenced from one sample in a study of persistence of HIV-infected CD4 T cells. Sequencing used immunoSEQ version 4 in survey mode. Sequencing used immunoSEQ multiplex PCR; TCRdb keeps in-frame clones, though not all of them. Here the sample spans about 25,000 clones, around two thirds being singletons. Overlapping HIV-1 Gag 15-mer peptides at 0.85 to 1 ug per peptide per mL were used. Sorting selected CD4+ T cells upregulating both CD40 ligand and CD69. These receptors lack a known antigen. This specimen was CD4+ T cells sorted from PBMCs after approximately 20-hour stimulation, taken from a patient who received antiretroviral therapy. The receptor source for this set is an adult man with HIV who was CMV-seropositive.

CDR3 in DNA: TGTGCCAGCAGTTTAGGGGACACCCACTACGAGCAGTACTTC. Its protein is CASSLGDTHYEQYF. The chain links TRBV28 to TRBJ2-7, with D possibly matching TRBD1 (6 bases). The CDR3 contains 14 residues. Germline CDR1 is MDHEN and CDR2 is SYDVKM. V shed 2 bases and J shed 3 bases, with 11 bases lying between them.

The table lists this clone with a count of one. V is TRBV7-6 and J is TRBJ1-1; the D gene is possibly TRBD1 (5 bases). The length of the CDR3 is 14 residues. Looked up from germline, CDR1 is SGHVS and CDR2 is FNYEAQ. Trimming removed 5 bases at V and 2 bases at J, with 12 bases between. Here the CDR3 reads CASSRRDRNTEAFF. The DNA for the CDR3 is TGTGCCAGCAGCCGAAGGGACCGAAACACTGAAGCTTTCTTT.

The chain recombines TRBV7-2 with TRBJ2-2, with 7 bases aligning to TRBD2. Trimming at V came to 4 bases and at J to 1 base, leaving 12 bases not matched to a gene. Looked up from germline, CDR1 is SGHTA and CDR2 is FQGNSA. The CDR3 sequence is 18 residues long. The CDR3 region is CASSSRNLGGGNTGELFF. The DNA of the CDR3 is TGTGCCAGCAGCTCTCGAAACCTTGGCGGGGGGAACACCGGGGAGCTGTTTTTT.

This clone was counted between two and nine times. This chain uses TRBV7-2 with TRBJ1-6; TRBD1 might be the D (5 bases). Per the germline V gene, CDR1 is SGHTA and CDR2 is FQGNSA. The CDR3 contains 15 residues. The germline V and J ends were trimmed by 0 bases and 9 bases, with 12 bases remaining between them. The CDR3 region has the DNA TGTGCCAGCAGCTTAGCGGGTATCGGGGGTTCACCCCTCCACTTT. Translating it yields CASSLAGIGGSPLHF.

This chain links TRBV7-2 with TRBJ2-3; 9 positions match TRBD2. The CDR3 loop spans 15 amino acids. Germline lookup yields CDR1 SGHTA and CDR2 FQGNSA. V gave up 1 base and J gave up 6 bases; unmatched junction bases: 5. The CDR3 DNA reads TGTGCCAGCAGCTTAGTACGCGGGGGGGCGGATACGCAGTATTTT. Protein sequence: CASSLVRGGADTQYF.

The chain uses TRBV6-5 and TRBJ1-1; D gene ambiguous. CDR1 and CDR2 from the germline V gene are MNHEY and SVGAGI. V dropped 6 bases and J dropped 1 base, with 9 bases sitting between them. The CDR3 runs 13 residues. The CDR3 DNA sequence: TGTGCCAGCAGGTGGCAGCCGAACACTGAAGCTTTCTTT. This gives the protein CASRWQPNTEAFF.

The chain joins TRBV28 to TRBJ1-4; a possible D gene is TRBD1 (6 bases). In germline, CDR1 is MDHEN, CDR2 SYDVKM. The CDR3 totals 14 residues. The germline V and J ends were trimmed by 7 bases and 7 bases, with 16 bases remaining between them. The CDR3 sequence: CASITGGGGEKLFF. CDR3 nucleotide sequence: TGTGCCAGCATCACCGGGGGCGGGGGTGAAAAACTGTTTTTT.

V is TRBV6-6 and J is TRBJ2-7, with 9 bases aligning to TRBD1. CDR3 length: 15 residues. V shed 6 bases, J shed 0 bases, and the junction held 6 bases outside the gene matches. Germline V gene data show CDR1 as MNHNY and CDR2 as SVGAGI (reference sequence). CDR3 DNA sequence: TGTGCCAGCAGCCCCGGACAGGGGTTCTCCTACGAGCAGTACTTC. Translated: CASSPGQGFSYEQYF.

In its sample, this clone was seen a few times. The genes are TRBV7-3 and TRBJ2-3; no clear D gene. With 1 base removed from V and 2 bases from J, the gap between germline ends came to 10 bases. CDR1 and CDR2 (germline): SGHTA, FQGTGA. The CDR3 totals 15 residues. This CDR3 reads CASSLIPTVTDTQYF. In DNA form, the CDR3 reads TGTGCCAGCAGCTTAATACCTACCGTCACAGATACGCAGTATTTT.

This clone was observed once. The CDR3: CASSLVLPGGAVYNEQFF. CDR3 DNA: TGTGCCAGCAGCTTAGTTTTGCCCGGGGGGGCAGTCTACAATGAGCAGTTCTTC. The chain has TRBV7-2 and TRBJ2-1; 8 bases map to TRBD2. Trimming at V came to 1 base and at J to 3 bases, leaving 11 bases not matched to a gene. The CDR3 is 18 residues long. Germline V lookup: CDR1 SGHTA, CDR2 FQGNSA. Supplemented by reference TRBV7-2 and TRBJ2-1, the full variable domain reads GAGVSQSPSNKVTEKGKDVELRCDPISGHTALYWYRQSLGQGLEFLIYFQGNSAPDKSGLPSDRFSAERTGGSVSTLTIQRTQQEDSAVYLCASSLVLPGGAVYNEQFFGPGTRLTVL.

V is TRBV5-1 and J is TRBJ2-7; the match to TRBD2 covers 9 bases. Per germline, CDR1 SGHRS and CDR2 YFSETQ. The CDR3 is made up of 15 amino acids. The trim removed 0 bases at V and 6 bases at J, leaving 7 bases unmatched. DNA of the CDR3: TGCGCCAGCAGCTTGGTTGGGACTAGCACGTTCGAGCAGTACTTC. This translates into CASSLVGTSTFEQYF.

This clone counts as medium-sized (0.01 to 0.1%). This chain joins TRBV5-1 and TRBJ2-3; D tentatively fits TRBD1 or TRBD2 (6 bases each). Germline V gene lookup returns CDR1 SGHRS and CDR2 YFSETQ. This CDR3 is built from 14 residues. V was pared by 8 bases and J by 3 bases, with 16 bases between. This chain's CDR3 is CASQTTGATDTQYF. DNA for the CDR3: TGCGCCAGTCAAACAACGGGGGCAACAGATACGCAGTATTTT.

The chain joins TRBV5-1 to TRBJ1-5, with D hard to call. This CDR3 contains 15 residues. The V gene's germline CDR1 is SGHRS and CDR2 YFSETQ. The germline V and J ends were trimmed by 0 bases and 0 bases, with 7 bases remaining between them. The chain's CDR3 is CASSLVPDSNQPQHF. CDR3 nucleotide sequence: TGCGCCAGCAGCTTGGTACCAGATAGCAATCAGCCCCAGCATTTT.

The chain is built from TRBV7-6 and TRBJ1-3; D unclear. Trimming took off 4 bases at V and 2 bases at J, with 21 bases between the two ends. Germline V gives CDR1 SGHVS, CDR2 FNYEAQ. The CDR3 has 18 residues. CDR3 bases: TGTGCCAGCAGCTCCCCATTTAACCCTCGGGGTCCTGGAAACACCATATATTTT. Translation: CASSSPFNPRGPGNTIYF.

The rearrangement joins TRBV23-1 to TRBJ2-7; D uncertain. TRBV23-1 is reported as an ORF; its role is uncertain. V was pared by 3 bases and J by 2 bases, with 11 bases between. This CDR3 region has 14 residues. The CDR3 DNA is TGCGCCAGCAGTCATCTCGACACAACCTACGAGCAGTACTTC. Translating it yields CASSHLDTTYEQYF.

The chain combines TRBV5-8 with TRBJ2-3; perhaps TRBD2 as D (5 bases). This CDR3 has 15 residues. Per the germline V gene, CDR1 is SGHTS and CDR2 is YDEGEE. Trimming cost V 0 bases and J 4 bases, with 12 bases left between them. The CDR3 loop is CASSLESLGADTQYF. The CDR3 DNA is TGTGCCAGCAGCTTGGAATCACTAGGAGCAGATACGCAGTATTTT.

The DNA for the CDR3 is TGCGCCAGCAGCTACGACAGAAATCAGCCCCAGCATTTT. Its protein product is CASSYDRNQPQHF. The chain links TRBV5-1 to TRBJ1-5, with a weak D call TRBD1 (5 bases). V was trimmed by 3 bases and J by 4 bases, leaving 8 bases between them. CDR1 and CDR2 from the germline V gene are SGHRS and YFSETQ. CDR3 size: 13 residues.

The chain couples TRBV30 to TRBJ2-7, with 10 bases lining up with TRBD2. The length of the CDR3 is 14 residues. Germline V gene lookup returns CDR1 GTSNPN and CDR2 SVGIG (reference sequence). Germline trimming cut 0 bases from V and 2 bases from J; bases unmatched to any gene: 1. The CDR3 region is CAWSVLAGAYEQYF. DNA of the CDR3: TGTGCCTGGAGTGTCCTAGCGGGGGCCTACGAGCAGTACTTC.

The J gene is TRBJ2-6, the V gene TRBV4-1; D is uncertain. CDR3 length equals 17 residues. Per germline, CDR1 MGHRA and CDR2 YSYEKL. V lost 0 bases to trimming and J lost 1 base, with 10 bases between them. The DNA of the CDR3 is TGCGCCAGCAGCCAAGAAAGGTTCACTTCTGGGGCCAACGTCCTGACTTTC. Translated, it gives CASSQERFTSGANVLTF.

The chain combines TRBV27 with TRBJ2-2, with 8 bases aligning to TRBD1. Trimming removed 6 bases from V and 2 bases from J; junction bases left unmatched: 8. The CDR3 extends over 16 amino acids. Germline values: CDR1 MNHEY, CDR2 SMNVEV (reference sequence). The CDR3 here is CASSQRQGSNTGELFF. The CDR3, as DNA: TGTGCCAGCAGCCAACGACAGGGGTCAAACACCGGGGAGCTGTTTTTT.